This is a list of T cell receptor beta chains from one sample in a study of metastatic and nonmetastatic thyroid tumors. Using MiXCR, TCRdb re-called clones from the PCR reads. This sample yields 35,000 to 55,000 clones, of which about 25% are seen a single time; about 3.3% belongs to the top ten. Sequenced: blood. The origin of the receptors is a male donor with papillary thyroid cancer or a benign thyroid nodule (not recorded which). Some clones in this sample may be carry-over from other donors' samples. Each CDR3 is given with its conserved first and last residue. D genes are given only for firm matches. The listing skips clone size in some rows; elsewhere it reads once, few, many or a size class.

D | J | V | size | DNA | CDR3
. | TRBJ1-2 | TRBV19 | few | TGTGCCAGTAGTATATCGGCAGGGCGGGGGGGCTACACCTTC | CASSISAGRGGYTF
TRBD2 | TRBJ2-3 | TRBV5-1 | many | TGCGCCAGCAGCTTGGGCCTTACTAGCGGAGGGGGCACAGATACGCAGTATTTT | CASSLGLTSGGGTDTQYF
. | TRBJ2-2 | TRBV9 | many | TGTGCCAGCAGCGTAAAGGGTACTACCGGGGAGCTGTTTTTT | CASSVKGTTGELFF
. | TRBJ2-2 | TRBV6-4 | . | TGTGCCAGCAGTGAGACGTCGACCGGGGAGCTGTTTTTT | CASSETSTGELFF
TRBD2 | TRBJ2-3 | TRBV28 | many | TGTGCCAGCAGTTCCCCCAGCGGGGGCACAGATACGCAGTATTTT | CASSSPSGGTDTQYF
TRBD2 | TRBJ2-1 | TRBV19 | . | TGTGCCAGTAGTAGGCGCGGACTAGCGGGAGGATCGGAGCAGAATGAGCAGTTCTTC | CASSRRGLAGGSEQNEQFF
. | TRBJ1-2 | TRBV20-1 | . | TGCAGTGCTAGAGGGGGCGCGGTCTATGGCTACACCTTC | CSARGGAVYGYTF
TRBD1 | TRBJ1-2 | TRBV12-3/TRBV12-4 | few | TGTGCCAGCAGTTTGGCAGGGGGTGGCTACACCTTC | CASSLAGGGYTF
TRBD2 | TRBJ2-1 | TRBV11-3 | . | TGTGCCAGCAGCTTAGCGGGACTAGAAAGCAATGAGCAGTTCTTC | CASSLAGLESNEQFF
. | TRBJ2-1 | TRBV6-6 | many | TGTGCCAGCAGTTACTCGGGCACGAACAATGAGCAGTTCTTC | CASSYSGTNNEQFF
. | TRBJ1-5 | TRBV11-2 | many | TGTGCCAGCAGCGGCAATAGCAATCAGCCCCAGCATTTT | CASSGNSNQPQHF
TRBD1 | TRBJ2-1 | TRBV12-3/TRBV12-4 | few | TGTGCCAGCAGTTTCACCGGGACAGGGAGTTTATATGAGCAGTTCTTC | CASSFTGTGSLYEQFF
TRBD1 | TRBJ2-4 | TRBV10-2 | many | TGCGCCAGCAGAGGGACAGGGTCAAGCAAAAACATTCAGTACTTC | CASRGTGSSKNIQYF
TRBD1 | TRBJ2-5 | TRBV2 | . | TGTGCCAGCAGTGAAGGGGGACAGGGGAAAGAGACCCAGTACTTC | CASSEGGQGKETQYF
. | TRBJ2-7 | TRBV12-3/TRBV12-4 | medium-sized | TGTGCCAGCAGGGTAACTATGGGAGGAGCCTACGAGCAGTACTTC | CASRVTMGGAYEQYF
. | TRBJ2-2 | TRBV5-1 | many | TGCGCCAGCAGCCCGCCGGGGGCCGGGACCGGGGAGCTGTTTTTT | CASSPPGAGTGELFF
. | TRBJ2-3 | TRBV28 | medium-sized | TGTGCCAGCAGTCTCGATTTTTGGCCTAGCACAGATACGCAGTATTTT | CASSLDFWPSTDTQYF
TRBD1 | TRBJ2-7 | TRBV14 | . | TGTGCCAGCAGCCAAGAAGGGACAGGGGCCGAGCAGTACTTC | CASSQEGTGAEQYF
TRBD1 | TRBJ2-2 | TRBV20-1 | once | TGCAGTGCTACCACAGGGGGCAGCACCGGGGAGCTGTTTTTT | CSATTGGSTGELFF
. | TRBJ2-7 | TRBV6-1 | . | TGTGCCAGCAGTGAAGGGACTCCTTTCTTCCTAGAGCAGTACTTC | CASSEGTPFFLEQYF
TRBD2 | TRBJ2-3 | TRBV12-3/TRBV12-4 | many | TGTGCCAGCAGTTTATCTCTAGCGGGATGGACAGATACGCAGTATTTT | CASSLSLAGWTDTQYF
. | TRBJ2-7 | TRBV9 | many | TGTGCCAGCAGCGCAAGGGCTTTAGACTACGAGCAGTACTTC | CASSARALDYEQYF
TRBD2 | TRBJ2-2 | TRBV20-1 | many | TGCAGTGCTAGAGATCGGGGACTATCCTCAGCCGCGAACACCGGGGAGCTGTTTTTT | CSARDRGLSSAANTGELFF
TRBD1 | TRBJ1-2 | TRBV6-1 | . | TGTGCCAGCAGTGAAGCGGACAGGCCCCGCTATGGCTACACCTTC | CASSEADRPRYGYTF
. | TRBJ2-7 | TRBV5-1 | . | TGTGCCAGCAGCTTGGAAGGGGGAGTCTACGAGCAGTACTTC | CASSLEGGVYEQYF
TRBD2 | TRBJ2-2 | TRBV7-9 | many | TGTGCCAGCAGCTTACTAGCGGTTACGGGGGAGCTGTTTTTT | CASSLLAVTGELFF
. | TRBJ1-5 | TRBV6-1 | many | TGTGCCAGCAGCAGGGGTGGCAATCAGCCCCAGCATTTT | CASSRGGNQPQHF
TRBD1 | TRBJ1-1 | TRBV19 | many | TGTGCCAGTAGGACAGGGGTGAGACTGAACACTGAAGCTTTCTTT | CASRTGVRLNTEAFF
. | TRBJ2-3 | TRBV6-9 | few | TGTGCCAGCAGTTCTATCAGGGATACGCAGTATTTT | CASSSIRDTQYF
TRBD2 | TRBJ2-7 | TRBV6-2/TRBV6-3 | . | TGTGCCAGCAGTACTTACTGGACTAGCGGGAGATACTTC | CASSTYWTSGRYF
TRBD1 | TRBJ2-7 | TRBV6-1 | few | TGTGCCAGCAGCCCCGGACAGGGCCGCGGTTACGAGCAGTACTTC | CASSPGQGRGYEQYF
TRBD2 | TRBJ2-7 | TRBV4-2 | many | TGTGCCAGCAGCCAAGGGGGACTAGCGGGATCCGACGAGCAGTACTTC | CASSQGGLAGSDEQYF
. | TRBJ2-3 | TRBV9 | many | TGTGCCAGCAGCGTAGAGAAAGATACGCAGTATTTT | CASSVEKDTQYF
. | TRBJ1-2 | TRBV6-2/TRBV6-3 | . | TGTGCCAGCAGTTCTTGGACCTCAGATGGCTACACCTTC | CASSSWTSDGYTF